Listed below are T cell receptor beta chains from one sample, sequenced in a study of Ad26.COV2.S vaccination and SARS-CoV-2 variants. Measured with immunoSEQ multiplex PCR; TCRdb has only the in-frame clones, and not every one. The sample records 350,000 to 500,000 clones, roughly nine tenths being singletons. Specimen: peripheral blood, collected in a trial of Ad26.COV2.S vaccine versus placebo. Receptors originate from a person aged 18 to 59 who received the Ad26.COV2.S COVID-19 vaccine or a placebo. CDR3s include the opening cysteine and the closing phenylalanine or tryptophan. A D gene is named only where the DNA matches it firmly. Clone size is given for some rows only: seen once, a few or many times, or a class if the clone is expanded.

D gene	clone size	J gene	CDR3 length	V gene	CDR3 protein	CDR3 DNA
.	once	TRBJ2-3	13	TRBV5-5	CASSRMSPDTQYF	TGTGCCAGCAGCCGGATGAGCCCAGATACGCAGTATTTT
TRBD2	.	TRBJ2-5	15	TRBV11-1	CASSFRTSGLETQYF	TGTGCCAGCAGCTTTCGGACTAGCGGGCTAGAGACCCAGTACTTC
TRBD2	.	TRBJ2-3	20	TRBV4-3	CASSQSDSGRAMGSADTQYF	TGCGCCAGCAGCCAAAGTGACAGCGGGAGGGCTATGGGTTCAGCGGATACGCAGTATTTT
.	few	TRBJ2-3	14	TRBV29-1	CSVVRGWGTDTQYF	TGCAGCGTGGTTCGAGGGTGGGGCACAGATACGCAGTATTTT
.	.	TRBJ1-5	14	TRBV15	CATSSLGTRQPQHF	TGTGCCACCAGCAGTCTCGGGACGAGGCAGCCCCAGCATTTT
.	.	TRBJ1-6	16	TRBV5-6	CASSLILGTDNSPLHF	TGTGCCAGCAGCTTGATTTTGGGGACTGATAATTCACCCCTCCACTTT
.	.	TRBJ1-4	15	TRBV3-1/TRBV3-2	CASSQEGPQNEKLFF	TGTGCCAGCAGCCAAGAAGGACCTCAAAATGAAAAACTGTTTTTT
TRBD1	.	TRBJ1-1	14	TRBV19	CASSARTGDTEAFF	TGTGCCAGTAGTGCCCGGACAGGAGACACTGAAGCTTTCTTT
.	.	TRBJ1-5	16	TRBV4-1	CASSQVLGAQGQPQHF	TGCGCCAGCAGCCAAGTACTAGGGGCGCAGGGCCAGCCCCAGCATTTT
.	.	TRBJ1-1	15	TRBV5-1	CASSRRQGRNTEAFF	TGCGCCAGCAGCCGCAGGCAGGGGAGGAACACTGAAGCTTTCTTT
TRBD2	.	TRBJ2-5	14	TRBV5-1	CASTGLGLGETQYF	TGCGCCAGCACAGGACTAGGCTTGGGAGAGACCCAGTACTTC
.	.	TRBJ2-3	15	TRBV29-1	CSANKGGGNTDTQYF	TGCAGCGCCAACAAAGGGGGTGGGAACACAGATACGCAGTATTTT
.	.	TRBJ1-1	14	TRBV5-4	CASSLEHSGTEAFF	TGTGCCAGCAGCTTGGAACACTCGGGCACTGAAGCTTTCTTT
.	.	TRBJ1-5	12	TRBV11-2	CASSRGNQPQHF	TGTGCCAGCAGCAGGGGGAATCAGCCCCAGCATTTT
.	.	TRBJ2-1	11	TRBV20-1	CSARRTNEQFF	TGCAGTGCTAGGAGGACTAATGAGCAGTTCTTC
.	.	TRBJ1-1	13	TRBV5-1	CASSFMGYTEAFF	TGCGCCAGCAGCTTTATGGGTTACACTGAAGCTTTCTTT
.	once	TRBJ2-2	14	TRBV16	CASSTTRNTGELFF	TGTGCCAGCAGCACAACTAGGAACACCGGGGAGCTGTTTTTT